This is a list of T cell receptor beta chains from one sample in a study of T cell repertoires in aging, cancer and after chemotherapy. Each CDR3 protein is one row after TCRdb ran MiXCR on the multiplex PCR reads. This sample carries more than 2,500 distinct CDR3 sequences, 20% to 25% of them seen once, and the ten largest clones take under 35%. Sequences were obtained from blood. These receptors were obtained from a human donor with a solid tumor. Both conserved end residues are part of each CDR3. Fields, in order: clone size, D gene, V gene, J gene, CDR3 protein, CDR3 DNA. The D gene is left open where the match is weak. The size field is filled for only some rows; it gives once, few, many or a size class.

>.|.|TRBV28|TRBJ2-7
CASSLGAGKYDQYF
TGTGCCAGCAGTTTGGGGGCAGGGAAGTACGATCAGTACTTC
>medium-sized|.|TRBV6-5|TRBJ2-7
CASSPQPAEQYF
TGTGCCAGCAGCCCCCAGCCCGCCGAGCAGTACTTC
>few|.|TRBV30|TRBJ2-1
CACADATEQFF
TGTGCCTGCGCGGATGCAACTGAGCAGTTCTTC
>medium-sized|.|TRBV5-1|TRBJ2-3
CASMLSGPADTQYF
TGCGCCAGCATGTTAAGCGGTCCAGCAGATACGCAGTATTTT
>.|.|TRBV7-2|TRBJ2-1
CASSLNYYNEQFF
TGTGCCAGCAGCTTAAACTACTACAATGAGCAGTTCTTC
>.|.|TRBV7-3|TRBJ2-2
CASSSVGPLNTGELFF
TGTGCCAGCAGCTCCGTGGGACCTCTGAACACCGGGGAGCTGTTTTTT
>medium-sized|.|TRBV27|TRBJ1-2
CASRGLIYGYTF
TGTGCCAGCAGGGGCCTCATCTATGGCTACACCTTC
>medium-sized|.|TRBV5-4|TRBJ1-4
CASSSKIPGEKLFF
TGTGCCAGCAGCTCCAAAATTCCGGGTGAAAAACTGTTTTTT
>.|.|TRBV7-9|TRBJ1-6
CASSPGGMNSPLHF
TGTGCCAGCAGCCCGGGGGGTATGAATTCACCCCTCCACTTT
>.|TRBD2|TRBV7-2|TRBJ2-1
CASSLNGRLSFPYNEQFF
TGTGCCAGCAGCTTAAACGGGAGGCTCAGTTTCCCCTACAATGAGCAGTTCTTC
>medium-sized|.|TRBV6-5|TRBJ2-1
CASTQGRAFPNEQFF
TGTGCCAGCACCCAGGGGCGGGCCTTTCCCAATGAGCAGTTCTTC
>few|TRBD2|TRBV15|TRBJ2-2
CATWGLLGDTGELFF
TGTGCCACCTGGGGACTACTTGGGGACACCGGGGAGCTGTTTTTT
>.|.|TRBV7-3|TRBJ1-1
CASSLQGGITEAFF
TGTGCCAGCAGCTTGCAGGGTGGGATCACTGAAGCTTTCTTT
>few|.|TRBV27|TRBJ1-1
CASMKGTEAFF
TGTGCCAGCATGAAGGGCACTGAAGCTTTCTTT
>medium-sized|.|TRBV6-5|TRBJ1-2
CASSPPGSDGYTF
TGTGCCAGCAGCCCGCCGGGGAGCGATGGCTACACCTTC
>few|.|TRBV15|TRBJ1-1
CATSVRFLGTEAFF
TGTGCCACCAGCGTTCGGTTCTTGGGGACTGAAGCTTTCTTT
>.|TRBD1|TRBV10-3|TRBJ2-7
CAISDPGQGEVQYF
TGTGCCATCAGTGACCCGGGACAGGGGGAGGTGCAGTACTTC
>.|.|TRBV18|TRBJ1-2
CASSRSGQDYGYTF
TGTGCCAGCTCACGATCGGGACAAGACTATGGCTACACCTTC